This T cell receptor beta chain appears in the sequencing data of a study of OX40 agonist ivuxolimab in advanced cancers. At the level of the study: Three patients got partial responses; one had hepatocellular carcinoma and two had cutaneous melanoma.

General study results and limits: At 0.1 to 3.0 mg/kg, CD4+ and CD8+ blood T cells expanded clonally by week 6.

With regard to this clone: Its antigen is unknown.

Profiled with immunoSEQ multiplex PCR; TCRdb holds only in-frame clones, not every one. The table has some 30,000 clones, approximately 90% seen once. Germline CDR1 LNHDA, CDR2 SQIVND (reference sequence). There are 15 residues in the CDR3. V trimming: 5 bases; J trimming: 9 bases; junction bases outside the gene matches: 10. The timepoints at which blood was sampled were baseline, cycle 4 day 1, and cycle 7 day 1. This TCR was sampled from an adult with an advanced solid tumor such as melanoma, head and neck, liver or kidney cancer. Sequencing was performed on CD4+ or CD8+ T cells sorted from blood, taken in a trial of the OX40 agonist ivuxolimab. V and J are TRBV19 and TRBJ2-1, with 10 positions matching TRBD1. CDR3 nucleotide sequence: TGTGCCAGTAGTTCTCAGGGACAGGGGACTAGTGAGCAGTTCTTC. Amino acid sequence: CASSSQGQGTSEQFF.